Listed here are 25 T cell receptor beta chains from one sample, sequenced in a study of shared clonotypes between healthy human individuals. The data were produced by immunoSEQ multiplex PCR, yet TCRdb's version contains in-frame clones alone and is incomplete. The sample consists of approximately 720,000 clones, more than 70% of them appearing once. Sequencing was carried out using memory CD4+ T cells sorted from blood. Sample subset: CD45RA-negative fraction. These receptors were taken from a woman under 40 in good health.

A few counts support this clone. This chain uses TRBV14 with TRBJ1-1, with D maybe TRBD1 (6 bases). Trimming left V 3 bases short and J 4 bases short, with 15 bases between. CDR1 and CDR2 from the germline V gene are SGHDN and FVKESK. The CDR3 extends over 15 amino acids. The CDR3 DNA follows: TGTGCCAGCAGCCAGGCCAGGGGACGGGGCACTGAAGCTTTCTTT. Amino acid sequence: CASSQARGRGTEAFF.

The chain carries TRBV29-1 and TRBJ1-1; maybe TRBD1 (6 bases). Trimming pared 5 bases from V and 4 bases from J, leaving 20 bases between. The CDR3 has 15 residues. Germline-derived CDR1 and CDR2 are SQVTM and ANQGSEA. In nucleotides, the CDR3 is TGCAGCGTTCATGGGGGGCGATTCAGGAGCACTGAAGCTTTCTTT. Translating gives CSVHGGRFRSTEAFF.

The CDR3 DNA follows: TGTGCCAGCAGCTTACCTACCCTTGGGAATGAGCAGTTCTTC. This codes for CASSLPTLGNEQFF. The V call is TRBV5-4, the J call TRBJ2-1; no clear D. The CDR3 consists of 14 residues. V lost 2 bases and J lost 7, with 13 bases in between. Germline CDR1 SGHNT, CDR2 YYREEE (reference sequence).

This clone has more than one count but fewer than ten. The DNA of the CDR3 is TGTGCCAGCAGGCCTGTGGGGACAGGCCCCCACCAGTACTTC. This translates into CASRPVGTGPHQYF. The chain carries TRBV28 and TRBJ2-5; 8 positions agree with TRBD1. The CDR3 consists of 14 residues. V shed 6 bases and J 10 bases; nucleotides not matched to a gene: 13. The V gene's germline CDR1 is MDHEN and CDR2 SYDVKM.

The chain uses TRBV6-1 and TRBJ2-7; D gene unclear. Trimming shortened V by 6 bases and J by 2 bases, and 8 bases separated the two germline ends. The CDR3 has 12 residues. Germline V gene sequence: CDR1 MNHNS, CDR2 SASEGT. The chain's CDR3 is CASRALTYEQYF. The DNA of the CDR3 is TGTGCCAGCAGGGCGTTAACCTACGAGCAGTACTTC.

This chain joins TRBV7-8 and TRBJ2-2; 10 bases match TRBD1. The trim removed 6 bases at V and 6 bases at J, leaving 7 bases unmatched. The CDR3 covers 15 residues. CDR1 and CDR2 (germline): SGHVS, FQNEAQ. CDR3 sequence: CASRGGTGEAGELFF. The CDR3 DNA reads TGTGCCAGCAGGGGAGGGACAGGGGAGGCCGGGGAGCTGTTTTTT. Supplemented by reference TRBV7-8 and TRBJ2-2, the full variable domain reads GAGVSQSPRYKVAKRGQDVALRCDPISGHVSLFWYQQALGQGPEFLTYFQNEAQLDKSGLPSDRFFAERPEGSVSTLKIQRTQQEDSAVYLCASRGGTGEAGELFFGEGSRLTVL.

In its sample, this clone was seen a few times. V usage is TRBV2 and J usage is TRBJ1-3, with a weak D call TRBD1 (5 bases). Trimming took off 3 bases at V and 4 bases at J, with 13 bases between the two ends. From germline, CDR1 is SNHLY and CDR2 FYNNEI. The CDR3 spans 15 residues. CDR3: CASSDPGRAGNTIYF. The DNA for the CDR3 is TGTGCCAGCAGTGATCCGGGGCGAGCAGGAAACACCATATATTTT. Filled out from reference TRBV2 and TRBJ1-3, the complete variable domain reads EPEVTQTPSHQVTQMGQEVILRCVPISNHLYFYWYRQILGQKVEFLVSFYNNEISEKSEIFDDQFSVERPDGSNFTLKIRSTKLEDSAMYFCASSDPGRAGNTIYFGEGSWLTVV.

The V gene is TRBV2, the J gene TRBJ1-5; unclear D gene. The V gene lost 6 bases and the J gene lost 4 bases, with 10 bases spanning the gap. The germline CDR1 and CDR2 sequences are SNHLY and FYNNEI. This CDR3 spans 13 amino acids. In DNA, the CDR3 is TGTGCCAGCAGGGCCATCGAAAATCAGCCCCAGCATTTT. It specifies CASRAIENQPQHF.

DNA for the CDR3: TGTGCCAGCAGCTTATCAGGGGGGAGCTATGGCTACACCTTC. Protein: CASSLSGGSYGYTF. The chain employs TRBV7-2 and TRBJ1-2; 7 nucleotides match TRBD1. The germline V gene encodes CDR1 SGHTA and CDR2 FQGNSA. V was clipped by 2 bases and J by 4 bases; unmatched bases: 4. The CDR3 loop spans 14 amino acids.

The rearrangement links TRBV7-2 to TRBJ2-3; D ambiguous. Deletions cut 5 bases from V and 3 bases from J, with 12 bases between. The CDR3 is 14 amino acids. In germline, CDR1 is SGHTA, CDR2 FQGNSA. The CDR3, as DNA: TGTGCCAGCAGCATGGAGCGTAGGACAGATACGCAGTATTTT. Translated, it gives CASSMERRTDTQYF.

At least ten counts were recorded for this clone. Within the sample, other DNA sequences also encode this same CDR3. The CDR3 bases are TGCGCCAGCAGCAGGGACTCCGGGGGTTACAATGAGCAGTTCTTC. It codes for CASSRDSGGYNEQFF. V and J are TRBV5-1 and TRBJ2-1; D possibly corresponds to TRBD2 (6 bases). From germline, CDR1 is SGHRS and CDR2 YFSETQ. Trimming removed 4 bases at V and 4 bases at J, with 15 bases between. CDR3 size: 15 residues.

This chain links TRBV18 with TRBJ2-7, with TRBD1 matching over 9 bases. This CDR3 has 14 amino acids. Looked up from germline, CDR1 is KGHSH and CDR2 is LQKENI. V gave up 8 bases and J gave up 2 bases; unmatched junction bases: 7. The CDR3 DNA reads as TGTGCCAGCAGTACTCGACAGGGGGCCTACGAGCAGTACTTC. Translated: CASSTRQGAYEQYF.

The V call is TRBV28, the J call TRBJ2-7, with D hard to call. This CDR3 spans 14 amino acids. The V gene's germline CDR1 is MDHEN and CDR2 SYDVKM. The V gene lost 5 bases and the J gene lost 2 bases, with 13 bases spanning the gap. The CDR3 DNA is TGTGCCAGCAGTCCTGGGGTGCCCCCCTACGAGCAGTACTTC. Amino acid sequence: CASSPGVPPYEQYF.

V usage is TRBV11-2 and J usage is TRBJ2-7, with TRBD1 matching over 7 bases. The CDR3 sequence is 12 residues long. V dropped 5 bases and J dropped 11; count of bases not matched to a gene: 9. Germline lookup yields CDR1 SGHAT and CDR2 FQNNGV. Here the CDR3 DNA reads TGTGCCAGCAGCCGCGACAGGGATCGTGAGTACTTC. Translating it yields CASSRDRDREYF.

Note on this clone: A much larger clone lies one base from this, so it may be a read error. The same CDR3 can be traced to other DNA sequences in this sample. The genes are TRBV11-2 and TRBJ2-3; D might be TRBD2 (5 bases). Germline V gene sequence: CDR1 SGHAT, CDR2 FQNNGV. This CDR3 comprises 14 residues. Between the trimmed V and J ends, which lost 3 bases and 0 bases, there was a span of 7 bases. The CDR3 sequence: CASSLAGSTDTQYF. The CDR3 bases are TGTGCCAGCAGCTTGGCGGGTAGCACAGATACGCAGTATTTT.

J is TRBJ1-5 and V is TRBV4-1; D call uncertain. With 1 base removed from V and 2 bases from J, the gap between germline ends came to 15 bases. Germline loops: CDR1 MGHRA, CDR2 YSYEKL. The CDR3 sequence is 17 residues long. The CDR3 DNA sequence: TGCGCCAGCAGCCAAGTCCCCACTAACAGAGGCAATCAGCCCCAGCATTTT. Residues: CASSQVPTNRGNQPQHF.

This chain connects TRBV5-1 to TRBJ2-3; D uncertain. Between the trimmed V and J ends, which lost 1 base and 0 bases, there was a span of 9 bases. This CDR3 region has 15 residues. In germline, CDR1 is SGHRS, CDR2 YFSETQ. CDR3: CASSLYPASTDTQYF. The CDR3 bases are TGCGCCAGCAGCTTGTACCCCGCTAGCACAGATACGCAGTATTTT.

The chain carries TRBV10-2 and TRBJ2-5; 11 bases fit TRBD2. Germline V gene data show CDR1 as WSHSY and CDR2 as SAAADI. With 1 base clipped from V and 1 base from J, the junction kept 5 bases outside the gene matches. The CDR3 is 17 residues long. CDR3 protein: CASSEYLAGGTQETQYF. CDR3 nucleotides: TGCGCCAGCAGTGAGTACCTAGCGGGAGGTACCCAAGAGACCCAGTACTTC.

The rearrangement joins TRBV5-5 to TRBJ2-1; unclear D gene. Looked up from germline, CDR1 is SGHKS and CDR2 is YYEKEE (reference sequence). The CDR3 has 15 residues. Deletions cut 0 bases from V and 1 base from J, with 8 bases between. Written as DNA, the CDR3 is TGTGCCAGCAGCTTGGTTTCGGTTTCCTACAATGAGCAGTTCTTC. As protein: CASSLVSVSYNEQFF.

V is TRBV2 and J is TRBJ1-5; D is unclear. Per germline, CDR1 SNHLY and CDR2 FYNNEI. The V end was cut by 6 bases, the J end by 9 bases, with 9 bases between. The CDR3 has 11 residues. CDR3: CASSVLGPQHF. CDR3 DNA sequence: TGTGCCAGCAGCGTATTAGGGCCCCAGCATTTT.

The CDR3 loop is CATSTKGPNTGELFF. For the CDR3, the DNA is TGTGCCACCTCAACGAAGGGTCCGAACACCGGGGAGCTGTTTTTT. This chain uses TRBV6-4 with TRBJ2-2; D ambiguous. Germline-derived CDR1 and CDR2 are MRHNA and SNTAGT. The CDR3 totals 15 residues. The ends were cut back, 10 bases at V and 0 bases at J, with 15 bases in the middle.

This clone turned up a few times. The rearrangement joins TRBV10-3 to TRBJ2-2; tentative D call: TRBD2 (5 bases). The CDR3 is 15 amino acids. V gave up 8 bases and J gave up 1 base, with 14 bases separating them. Germline V CDR1 and CDR2: ENHRY, SYGVKD. The CDR3 nucleotides are TGTGCCATCCGGGGTGTTATCGGGAACACCGGGGAGCTGTTTTTT. Protein product: CAIRGVIGNTGELFF.

CDR3: CASSLTGLSTDTQYF. The DNA of the CDR3 is TGTGCCAGCAGTCTAACGGGACTCAGCACAGATACGCAGTATTTT. This chain uses TRBV7-9 with TRBJ2-3, with D possibly TRBD2 on 6 matching bases. This CDR3 has 15 amino acids. Trimming pared 6 bases from V and 0 bases from J, leaving 13 bases between. Germline V gives CDR1 SEHNR, CDR2 FQNEAQ (reference sequence).

J is TRBJ2-1 and V is TRBV5-1, with a weak D call TRBD2 (5 bases). Trimming cost V 4 bases and J 5 bases, with 13 bases left between them. CDR3 size: 14 residues. Germline lookup yields CDR1 SGHRS and CDR2 YFSETQ. CDR3 amino acids: CASSPGVANNEQFF. The CDR3 DNA reads TGCGCCAGCAGCCCTGGGGTAGCGAACAATGAGCAGTTCTTC.

The V gene is TRBV28, the J gene TRBJ1-2; a possible D gene is TRBD1 (6 bases). Germline assignment: CDR1 MDHEN and CDR2 SYDVKM. CDR3 length equals 13 residues. Trimming took off 3 bases at V and 4 bases at J, with 9 bases between the two ends. CDR3 protein: CASSLRQVYGYTF. The CDR3 DNA reads as TGTGCCAGCAGTTTGCGACAGGTCTATGGCTACACCTTC.